What follows are 27 T cell receptor beta chains derived from one specimen sequenced in a study of cytomegalovirus exposure and HLA in healthy donors. Use of 60 Vbeta and 13 Jbeta primers characterized the PCR. The data were produced by immunoSEQ multiplex PCR, yet TCRdb's version contains in-frame clones alone and is incomplete. The sample has approximately 100,000 clones, roughly 74% seen once. Material: PBMCs. Receptor source: a woman in her thirties or forties in good health and CMV-seronegative.

This rearrangement joins TRBV21-1 to TRBJ2-1; whether TRBD2, the table's D call, matches the DNA was not checked. TRBV21-1 is listed as a pseudogene. The CDR3 extends over 19 amino acids. The CDR3 region has the DNA TGTGCCAGCAGCGCACCTTCCCGGCGGACTAGCGGACTCTACAATGAGCAGTTCTTC. The encoded protein is CASSAPSRRTSGLYNEQFF.

This clone was counted between two and nine times. V is TRBV28 and J is TRBJ1-1; 7 positions agree with TRBD1. There are 15 residues in the CDR3. Germline assignment: CDR1 MDHEN and CDR2 SYDVKM. Trimming took 3 bases from V and 1 from J; bases not matched to a gene: 5. DNA for the CDR3: TGTGCCAGCAGTTTCGGGGACAGAGCGAACACTGAAGCTTTCTTT. The encoded protein is CASSFGDRANTEAFF.

CDR3 in DNA: TGTGCCAGCAGGTCACTAGCGGGGGGCAGCACAGATACGCAGTATTTT. The encoded protein is CASRSLAGGSTDTQYF. The chain is built from TRBV11-2 and TRBJ2-3; TRBD2 matches 12 bases. Germline CDR1 is SGHAT and CDR2 is FQNNGV. V trimming: 6 bases; J trimming: 0 bases; junction bases outside the gene matches: 4. This CDR3 region has 16 residues.

The gene calls are TRBV6-6 and TRBJ2-7; possible D gene TRBD2, 6 bases. The length of the CDR3 is 13 residues. Germline CDR1 reads MNHNY; CDR2 reads SVGAGI (reference sequence). The V gene lost 8 bases and the J gene lost 7 bases, with 18 bases spanning the gap. CDR3 region: CASGHGLSGEQYF. CDR3 bases: TGTGCCAGCGGGCATGGACTATCTGGGGAGCAGTACTTC.

Here the CDR3 reads CASSRVNYEQYF. CDR3 sequence (DNA): TGTGCCAGCAGCCGGGTAAACTACGAGCAGTACTTC. The J gene is TRBJ2-5, the V gene TRBV16; D remains ambiguous. The last part of the DNA fits TRBJ2-7 better; the J call may be wrong. Germline CDR1 and CDR2: KGHSY and FQNENV. The CDR3 runs 12 residues.

The J gene is TRBJ2-7, the V gene TRBV2; 11 bases agree with TRBD2. Germline lookup yields CDR1 SNHLY and CDR2 FYNNEI. Germline trimming cut 0 bases from V and 1 base from J; bases unmatched to any gene: 14. The CDR3 length is 20 residues. CDR3 amino acids: CASSEALSSGGAGKSYEQYF. In DNA form, the CDR3 reads TGTGCCAGCAGTGAAGCGCTTAGTAGCGGGGGGGCCGGGAAATCCTACGAGCAGTACTTC.

This clone was counted between two and nine times. V usage is TRBV4-3 and J usage is TRBJ1-4, with 9 bases identical to TRBD1. This CDR3 comprises 15 residues. The germline V gene has CDR1 LGHNA and CDR2 YSLEER. The V segment lost 4 bases and the J segment 0 bases; nucleotides outside the gene matches: 0. The CDR3 coding sequence is TGCGCCAGCAGCCGACAGGGGGCAACTAATGAAAAACTGTTTTTT. Translated, it gives CASSRQGATNEKLFF.

This sequence joins TRBV19 and TRBJ2-3; 7 nucleotides line up with TRBD1. This CDR3 comprises 12 residues. CDR1 LNHDA and CDR2 SQIVND come from the germline V gene (reference sequence). J lost 10 bases, V lost 3 bases, and 4 bases had no gene match. The CDR3 coding sequence is TGTGCCAGTAGTATCAGGGGGTACGCGCAGTATTTT. Its protein product is CASSIRGYAQYF.

The V and J genes are TRBV4-2 and TRBJ1-6, with TRBD1 identical over 11 bases. V shed 5 bases and J 8 bases; nucleotides not matched to a gene: 5. Germline V CDR1 and CDR2: LGHNA, YNFKEQ. This CDR3 region has 15 residues. For the CDR3, the DNA is TGTGCCAGCAGCGGAGGACAGGGGGCGGATTCACCCCTCCACTTT. Protein sequence: CASSGGQGADSPLHF.

The genes are TRBV27 and TRBJ1-3; the match to TRBD1 covers 9 bases. Germline CDR1 MNHEY, CDR2 SMNVEV (reference sequence). V was clipped by 4 bases and J by 2 bases; unmatched bases: 3. The CDR3 covers 15 residues. The CDR3 coding sequence is TGTGCCAGCAGTTGGGGACAGGGTGCTGGAAACACCATATATTTT. Translation: CASSWGQGAGNTIYF.

The chain combines TRBV11-2 with TRBJ2-3; 12 bases are a match to TRBD2. V was pared by 3 bases and J by 5 bases, with 3 bases of the junction left unmatched. The V gene's germline CDR1 is SGHAT and CDR2 FQNNGV. CDR3 length: 15 amino acids. For the CDR3, the DNA is TGTGCCAGCAGCTTCGGACTAGCGGGGATAGATACGCAGTATTTT. It is translated as CASSFGLAGIDTQYF.

This rearrangement joins TRBV6-6 to TRBJ2-1; 8 nucleotides align to TRBD2. After removal of 5 bases from V and 1 base from J, the junction contained 4 bases not matched to a gene. CDR3 length equals 15 residues. The germline V gene encodes CDR1 MNHNY and CDR2 SVGAGI (reference sequence). CDR3 in DNA: TGTGCCAGCAGTGCTACGGGGGGGTCCTACAATGAGCAGTTCTTC. Protein sequence: CASSATGGSYNEQFF.

A note on this clone: The sample has other DNA sequences that encode this CDR3 too. The chain uses TRBV18 and TRBJ2-7, with a possible D match to TRBD1 (6 bases). In germline, CDR1 is KGHSH, CDR2 LQKENI. The CDR3 is 14 amino acids. The V and J ends lost 0 bases and 2 bases respectively, with 8 bases between them. The DNA of the CDR3 is TGTGCCAGCTCACCACCCGGACAGACCTACGAGCAGTACTTC. It specifies CASSPPGQTYEQYF.

There are a few counts of this clone. This sequence joins TRBV18 and TRBJ1-2, with D hard to call. Germline CDR1 and CDR2: KGHSH and LQKENI. The germline V and J ends were trimmed by 0 bases and 5 bases, with 10 bases remaining between them. The CDR3 covers 14 residues. CDR3 in amino acids: CASSPPATGYGYTF. CDR3 in DNA: TGTGCCAGCTCACCACCGGCGACCGGGTATGGCTACACCTTC.

This rearrangement joins TRBV9 to TRBJ2-2; D remains ambiguous. Trimming cost V 1 base and J 1 base, with 5 bases left between them. The CDR3 length is 14 residues. Germline CDR1 is SGDLS and CDR2 is YYNGEE. The CDR3 region is CASSVSVNTGELFF. CDR3 coding DNA: TGTGCCAGCAGCGTAAGCGTGAACACCGGGGAGCTGTTTTTT.

This chain connects TRBV29-1 to TRBJ2-1, with TRBD2 matching 9 bases. The germline V gene has CDR1 SQVTM and CDR2 ANQGSEA. The ends lost 7 bases at V and 4 bases at J; junction bases unmatched: 5. The CDR3 totals 13 residues. CDR3 coding DNA: TGCAGCGGGCGGGGGGGCGGGTACAATGAGCAGTTCTTC. As protein: CSGRGGGYNEQFF.

In its sample, this clone was seen a few times. The rearrangement joins TRBV30 to TRBJ2-5, with 12 bases identical to TRBD2. The CDR3 extends over 16 amino acids. The V and J ends lost 5 bases and 1 base, in that order; junction bases with no gene match: 8. CDR1 and CDR2 from the germline V gene are GTSNPN and SVGIG (reference sequence). CDR3 sequence: CAWGLAGPKAQETQYF. CDR3 bases: TGTGCCTGGGGACTAGCGGGACCAAAGGCCCAAGAGACCCAGTACTTC.

This rearrangement joins TRBV11-2 to TRBJ1-6; D ambiguous. The germline V gene encodes CDR1 SGHAT and CDR2 FQNNGV. The CDR3 loop spans 15 amino acids. V was pared by 3 bases and J by 5 bases, with 11 bases between. CDR3 in amino acids: CASSFRGTDNSPLHF. The CDR3 DNA reads as TGTGCCAGCAGCTTTCGAGGCACGGATAATTCACCCCTCCACTTT.

This clone was observed a single time. The CDR3 bases are TGCAGCGGGACGGGCGGGCCGACCGGGGAGCTGTTTTTT. Translation: CSGTGGPTGELFF. The rearrangement joins TRBV29-1 to TRBJ2-2, with a weak D call TRBD2 (5 bases). The CDR3 contains 13 residues. CDR1 and CDR2 (germline): SQVTM, ANQGSEA. V shed 7 bases and J shed 5 bases, with 14 bases lying between them.

This rearrangement joins TRBV23-1 to TRBJ1-4, with a possible D match to TRBD1 (6 bases). TRBV23-1 is an open reading frame, and its role is uncertain. The CDR3 covers 24 residues. V was trimmed by 0 bases and J by 6 bases, leaving 38 bases between them. In DNA form, the CDR3 reads TGCGCCAGCAGTCAATCTCGGTGGCAAGTCGGAAAACCGGGACACATTATCCCCGATGAAAAACTGTTTTTT. This sequence encodes CASSQSRWQVGKPGHIIPDEKLFF.

This clone has more than one count but fewer than ten. The chain joins TRBV4-2 to TRBJ1-6, with 9 bases matching TRBD1. Germline values: CDR1 LGHNA, CDR2 YNFKEQ. The CDR3 has 18 residues. V gave up 0 bases and J gave up 4 bases; unmatched junction bases: 7. Here the CDR3 DNA reads TGTGCCAGCAGCCAAGATTTCGGACAGGGGAATTATAATTCACCCCTCCACTTT. Protein product: CASSQDFGQGNYNSPLHF.

This clone appeared a few times. The V and J genes are TRBV12-5 and TRBJ1-3; D is possibly TRBD1 (6 bases). The CDR3 spans 16 residues. V was cut by 3 bases and J by 3 bases, with 15 bases left in between. The germline CDR1 and CDR2 sequences are LGHNT and FRNRAP. The CDR3 DNA sequence: TGTGCTAGTGGTTTCTCAGGGGACTATAGTGGAAACACCATATATTTT. This codes for CASGFSGDYSGNTIYF.

The table lists this clone with a few counts. This chain links TRBV7-2 with TRBJ2-1; perhaps TRBD1 as D (7 bases). This CDR3 is 17 amino acids long. CDR1 and CDR2 from the germline V gene are SGHTA and FQGNSA. The germline V and J ends were trimmed by 4 bases and 7 bases, with 23 bases remaining between them. CDR3 nucleotide sequence: TGTGCCAGCAGCTCCCAGGGGGGATGGGGGCCTTATAATGAGCAGTTCTTC. Its translation: CASSSQGGWGPYNEQFF.

The rearrangement uses TRBV9 and TRBJ2-1; D is perhaps TRBD2 (7 bases). The germline V gene encodes CDR1 SGDLS and CDR2 YYNGEE. V lost 3 bases and J 4 bases, leaving 11 bases between the germline ends. The CDR3 sequence is 14 residues long. The CDR3 is CASSEGGQYNEQFF. The CDR3, as DNA: TGTGCCAGCAGCGAGGGGGGGCAATACAATGAGCAGTTCTTC.

This clone was recorded a few times. The chain links TRBV28 to TRBJ2-1; 8 positions agree with TRBD1. This CDR3 is 15 amino acids long. The trim removed 6 bases at V and 2 bases at J, leaving 6 bases unmatched. Germline V gene sequence: CDR1 MDHEN, CDR2 SYDVKM. The CDR3 protein is CASSSGQGTYNEQFF. CDR3 nucleotides: TGTGCCAGCAGCAGTGGACAGGGTACCTACAATGAGCAGTTCTTC.

The rearrangement links TRBV10-1 to TRBJ2-1; 13 bases agree with TRBD2. Germline CDR1 reads WNHNN; CDR2 reads SYGVQD (reference sequence). The length of the CDR3 is 18 residues. The ends lost 3 bases at V and 4 bases at J; junction bases unmatched: 9. Here the CDR3 reads CASSEVRLAGGSYNEQFF. As DNA, the CDR3 is TGCGCCAGCAGTGAAGTAAGACTAGCGGGGGGATCATACAATGAGCAGTTCTTC.

A note on this clone: One end of the junction fails to match germline, which may point to a read error. J is TRBJ2-2 and V is TRBV7-9, with 8 nucleotides matching TRBD2. Germline V gene lookup returns CDR1 SEHNR and CDR2 FQNEAQ (reference sequence). This CDR3 region has 16 residues. CDR3 coding DNA: TGTTCCAGCAGCTTACCTAGCGGGCCCGAGACCGGGGAGCTGTTTTTT. The encoded protein is CSSSLPSGPETGELFF.